One sample yielded the 11 T cell receptor beta chains listed below, sequenced in a study of identical twins. TCRdb re-analysed the 5' RACE reads in MiXCR, keeping a single row per CDR3 protein. The sample has fewer than 500,000 distinct CDR3 sequences; more than 20% are singletons. These data were likewise used in another study, on T cells expressing NK-cell markers.

The sequencing sample was made of CD4+ T cells sorted from blood. The receptors were gathered from a woman aged 18-29 years in good health.

V gene TRBV10-3 combines with J gene TRBJ1-5; D is perhaps TRBD1 (5 bases). The V end was cut by 10 bases, the J end by 3 bases, with 13 bases between. Looked up from germline, CDR1 is ENHRY and CDR2 is SYGVKD. The CDR3 loop spans 13 amino acids. CDR3 bases: TGTGCCACCAACCGGGACCTCAATCAGCCCCAGCATTTT. Translated: CATNRDLNQPQHF.

This clonotype was seen ten or more times. The J gene is TRBJ2-4, the V gene TRBV27; no clear D gene. V lost 4 bases and J lost 15, with 16 bases in between. Germline V gene lookup returns CDR1 MNHEY and CDR2 SMNVEV (reference sequence). CDR3 length: 12 residues. The CDR3 loop is CASSSNVGRRYF. The CDR3, as DNA: TGTGCCAGCAGTTCAAACGTAGGGCGCCGGTACTTC.

This clonotype was found a few times. The rearrangement uses TRBV2 and TRBJ2-3; D is uncertain. Germline loops: CDR1 SNHLY, CDR2 FYNNEI. V was cut by 2 bases and J by 7 bases, with 13 bases left in between. This CDR3 is 14 amino acids long. This chain's CDR3 is CASSESPKQNTQYF. CDR3 DNA: TGTGCCAGCAGTGAAAGCCCCAAACAAAATACGCAGTATTTT.

The genes are TRBV11-3 and TRBJ2-1, with TRBD2 identical over 9 bases. V dropped 1 base and J dropped 6; count of bases not matched to a gene: 7. The germline V gene has CDR1 SGHNT and CDR2 YENEEA. The CDR3 sequence is 16 residues long. The CDR3 spells CASSLGGGGVSNEQFF. The CDR3 bases are TGTGCCAGCAGCTTAGGGGGCGGGGGGGTTTCCAATGAGCAGTTCTTC.

This clonotype was recorded a few times. This chain links TRBV10-3 with TRBJ2-6, with TRBD1 as a possible D gene (5 bases). The germline V gene has CDR1 ENHRY and CDR2 SYGVKD. This CDR3 comprises 14 residues. The V gene lost 7 bases and the J gene lost 4 bases, with 11 bases spanning the gap. CDR3 DNA: TGTGCCATCAATACAGGTAGCGGGGCCAACGTCCTGACTTTC. It yields the protein CAINTGSGANVLTF.

The V gene is TRBV11-2, the J gene TRBJ2-7, with 9 bases aligning to TRBD1. Trimming at V came to 3 bases and at J to 7 bases, leaving 7 bases not matched to a gene. From germline, CDR1 is SGHAT and CDR2 FQNNGV. The CDR3 spans 14 residues. The CDR3 bases are TGTGCCAGCAGCTTTCCGGGACAGGGATCAGAGCAGTACTTC. Amino acid sequence: CASSFPGQGSEQYF.

The table lists this clonotype with a few counts. This sequence joins TRBV12-3 or TRBV12-4 and TRBJ2-7; 7 bases fit TRBD1. V lost 6 bases and J lost 7; bases outside the gene matches: 15. This CDR3 region has 15 residues. CDR3 amino acids: CASRVPGQSIREQYF. The CDR3 DNA follows: TGTGCCAGCAGGGTCCCGGGACAGAGTATACGTGAGCAGTACTTC.

The gene calls are TRBV9 and TRBJ2-3; either TRBD1 or TRBD2 may fit D (5 bases each). Germline V gene data show CDR1 as SGDLS and CDR2 as YYNGEE. CDR3 length: 17 amino acids. Trimming removed 0 bases from V and 4 bases from J, with 18 bases in between. The CDR3 here is CASSVAPGRVGSDTQYF. CDR3 bases: TGTGCCAGCAGCGTAGCCCCGGGACGGGTGGGGTCAGATACGCAGTATTTT. Looking up the rest from reference TRBV9 and TRBJ2-3 gives the full variable domain: DSGVTQTPKHLITATGQRVTLRCSPRSGDLSVYWYQQSLDQGLQFLIQYYNGEERAKGNILERFSAQQFPDLHSELNLSSLELGDSALYFCASSVAPGRVGSDTQYFGPGTRLTVL.

This clonotype was found many times. V is TRBV12-3 or TRBV12-4 and J is TRBJ2-5, with a tentative D call TRBD1 (6 bases). This CDR3 is built from 13 residues. V was pared by 9 bases and J by 0 bases, with 11 bases between. The CDR3 here is CASGRDNQETQYF. In DNA form, the CDR3 reads TGTGCCAGTGGACGGGACAACCAAGAGACCCAGTACTTC.

The sample holds many counts of this clonotype. This sequence joins TRBV29-1 and TRBJ2-7; D gene unclear. Germline V CDR1 and CDR2: SQVTM, ANQGSEA. This CDR3 has 13 residues. V lost 2 bases and J lost 0, with 8 bases in between. CDR3 loop: CSVERVNSYEQYF. CDR3 in DNA: TGCAGCGTTGAAAGGGTTAACTCCTACGAGCAGTACTTC.

The rearrangement joins TRBV12-3 or TRBV12-4 to TRBJ1-2; D remains unclear. This CDR3 has 12 amino acids. Trimming left V 1 base short and J 8 bases short, with 8 bases between. In DNA form, the CDR3 reads TGTGCCAGCAGTTTAGTGTCCTACGGCTACACCTTC. This sequence encodes CASSLVSYGYTF.